This T cell receptor beta chain comes out of a study of post-analysis software for immune sequencing data. Study information: Included among the disease courses, which were recorded for the cohort, were relapsing-remitting, secondary progressive and progressive-relapsing multiple sclerosis. Findings and limits, study-wide: Elevated frequency relative to controls characterized roughly 5 TRBV segments in patients, TRBV5-6, TRBV5-1 and TRBV20-1 among them. Significantly decreased normalized Chao1 diversity was recorded for multiple sclerosis patients relative to controls.

On this clonotype: What it binds is not known.

The CDR3 totals 14 residues. Germline CDR1 is LGHDT and CDR2 is YNNKEL (reference sequence). Trimming removed 4 bases at V and 7 bases at J, with 13 bases between. TCR beta libraries were prepared from cDNA with unique molecular identifiers. One entry per CDR3 protein, called by TCRdb with MiXCR from the PCR reads. The table has 150,000 or so distinct CDR3 sequences, about 37% seen once. Sequenced material: blood, taken after autologous hematopoietic stem cell transplantation. The receptor was derived from a girl aged 10 to 17 with multiple sclerosis. The V call is TRBV3-1, the J call TRBJ2-2, with D perhaps TRBD1 or TRBD2 (5 bases each). DNA of the CDR3: TGTGCCAGCAGCCGAGAGGGGTCGGGCGGGGAGCTGTTTTTT. Residues: CASSREGSGGELFF.